Included here is one TCR beta chain sequence, with context. There is no known antigen for this receptor. No clone much larger than this one lies a single base away; base qualities are absent. The sample is drawn from a study of blood T cell repertoires in COVID-19 (dated by TCRdb to 2018 to 2020). Looking at the study overall: Collaborator samples came from the United States, Italy and Spain and covered acute and convalescent phases of COVID-19. The prospective study material was composed of cDNA or gDNA derived from T cells, B-cell-depleted T cells, or PBMCs. The dataset comprised deeply sampled blood TCRbeta repertoires from subjects exposed to, actively infected with, or recovered from COVID-19. A freely available public database, intended as a resource for researchers studying the immune response to SARS-CoV-2, is where the repertoires were released. Samples came from the ongoing ImmuneRACE study (first 160 participants) plus 1,254 subjects from 6 global collaborators. A de-identified subject ID, COVID-19 status, age in years and sex were almost always included in the sample metadata. Where available, HLA class I and class II types were taken from metadata supplied by the sample provider and were not determined by assay-based typing.

TCRbeta CDR3 regions were amplified from genomic DNA using the immunoSEQ Assay, a bias-controlled multiplex PCR. In the source study's methods: Within the assay, amplification of reference gene primers was used to estimate how many nucleated cells each sample contained. To quantify the absolute abundance of each unique TCRbeta CDR3 rearrangement, sequence reads were collapsed and filtered. Productive Simpson clonality was computed per sample as the square root of Simpson's diversity index over productive rearrangements. Sourced from immuneACCESS, this table was stored by TCRdb with only in-frame sequences that have V and J called. A share of the clones is absent; for the studies checked, an unresolved V gene accounts for under half, and the remainder has no known explanation. The V and J calls and the clone size are those of that table, but D and trimming were determined from the DNA. The sample yields approximately 390,000 clones; about 90% were counted once. 6.5% of the sample belongs to the ten largest clones.

The collaborating institutions used their own protocols to collect whole blood in K2EDTA tubes. For TCRbeta analysis, collaborator samples were shipped as frozen whole blood, as isolated PBMCs, or as DNA extracted from either sample type. What the work shows at the level of the full study, not this receptor alone: The amount of clinical and demographic metadata varied by source and participant and was provided uncurated.

The sample consisted of peripheral blood. This TCR came from a man younger than 35 with active or convalescent COVID-19.

The sequenced DNA: TGTGCCAGCAGCTTAGGGTTCATTCTACACAATGAGCAGTTCTTC. Protein translation: CASSLGFILHNEQFF. Recombination linked TRBV11-2 to TRBJ2-1; no D gene can be assigned with confidence. V loses 1 base of germline sequence and J loses 5 bases, and the interval between the two ends is 12 bases. Its CDR3 holds 15 amino acids, cysteine through phenylalanine. The sequence is cut down to CDR3 DNA, 45 bases in frame from base 1. CDR1 and CDR2 (SGHAT, FQNNGV) derive from the germline V gene.